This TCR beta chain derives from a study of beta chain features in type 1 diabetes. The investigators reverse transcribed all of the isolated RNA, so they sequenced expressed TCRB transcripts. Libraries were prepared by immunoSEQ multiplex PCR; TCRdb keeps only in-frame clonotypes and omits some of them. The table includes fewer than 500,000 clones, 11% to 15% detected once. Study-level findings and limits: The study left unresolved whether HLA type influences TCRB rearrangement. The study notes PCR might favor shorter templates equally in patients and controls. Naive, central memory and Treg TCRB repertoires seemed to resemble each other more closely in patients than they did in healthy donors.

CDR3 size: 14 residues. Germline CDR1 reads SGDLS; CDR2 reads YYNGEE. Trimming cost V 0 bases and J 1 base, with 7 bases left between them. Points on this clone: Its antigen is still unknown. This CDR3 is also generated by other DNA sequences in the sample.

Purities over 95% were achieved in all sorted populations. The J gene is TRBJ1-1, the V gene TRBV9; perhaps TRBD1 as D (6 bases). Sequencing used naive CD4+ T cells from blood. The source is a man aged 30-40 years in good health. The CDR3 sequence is CASSVAGANTEAFF. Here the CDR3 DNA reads TGTGCCAGCAGCGTAGCAGGGGCGAACACTGAAGCTTTCTTT.